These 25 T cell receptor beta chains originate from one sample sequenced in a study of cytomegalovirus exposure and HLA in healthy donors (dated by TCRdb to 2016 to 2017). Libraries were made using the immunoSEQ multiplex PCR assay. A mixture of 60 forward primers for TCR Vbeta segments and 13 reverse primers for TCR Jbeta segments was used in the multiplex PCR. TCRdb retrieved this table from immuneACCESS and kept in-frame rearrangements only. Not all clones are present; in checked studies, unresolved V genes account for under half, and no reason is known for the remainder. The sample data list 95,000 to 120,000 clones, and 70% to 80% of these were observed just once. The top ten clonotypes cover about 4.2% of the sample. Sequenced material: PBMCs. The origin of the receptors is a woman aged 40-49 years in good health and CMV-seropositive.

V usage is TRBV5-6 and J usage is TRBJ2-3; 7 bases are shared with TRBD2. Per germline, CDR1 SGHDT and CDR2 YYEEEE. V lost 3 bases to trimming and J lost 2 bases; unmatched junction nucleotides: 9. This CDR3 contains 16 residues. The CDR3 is CASSSARGGFTDTQYF. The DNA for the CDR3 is TGTGCCAGCAGCTCCGCTCGCGGGGGATTCACAGATACGCAGTATTTT.

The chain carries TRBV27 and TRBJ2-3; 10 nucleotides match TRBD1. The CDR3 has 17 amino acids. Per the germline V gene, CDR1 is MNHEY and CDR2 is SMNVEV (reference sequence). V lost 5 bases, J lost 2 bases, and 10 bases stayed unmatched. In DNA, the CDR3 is TGTGCCAGCAGTGGACGGCCGGGACAGGGGCCCACAGATACGCAGTATTTT. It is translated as CASSGRPGQGPTDTQYF.

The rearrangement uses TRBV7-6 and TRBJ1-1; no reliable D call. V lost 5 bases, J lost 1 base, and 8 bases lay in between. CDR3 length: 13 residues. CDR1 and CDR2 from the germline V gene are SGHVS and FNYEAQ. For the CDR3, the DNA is TGTGCCAGCAGCCAAGGAGGGAACACTGAAGCTTTCTTT. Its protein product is CASSQGGNTEAFF.

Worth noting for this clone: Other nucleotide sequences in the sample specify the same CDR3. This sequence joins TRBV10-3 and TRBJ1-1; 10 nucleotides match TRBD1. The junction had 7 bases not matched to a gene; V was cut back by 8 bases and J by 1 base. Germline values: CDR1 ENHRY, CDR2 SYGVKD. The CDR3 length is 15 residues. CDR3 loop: CAIGRDRGRNTEAFF. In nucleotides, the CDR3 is TGTGCCATCGGTAGAGACAGGGGGCGGAACACTGAAGCTTTCTTT.

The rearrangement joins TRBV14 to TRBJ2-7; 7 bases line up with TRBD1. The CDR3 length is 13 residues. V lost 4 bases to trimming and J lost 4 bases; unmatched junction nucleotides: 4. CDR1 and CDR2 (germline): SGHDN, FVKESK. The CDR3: CASSPQGDYEQYF. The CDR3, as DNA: TGTGCCAGCAGCCCGCAGGGGGATTACGAGCAGTACTTC.

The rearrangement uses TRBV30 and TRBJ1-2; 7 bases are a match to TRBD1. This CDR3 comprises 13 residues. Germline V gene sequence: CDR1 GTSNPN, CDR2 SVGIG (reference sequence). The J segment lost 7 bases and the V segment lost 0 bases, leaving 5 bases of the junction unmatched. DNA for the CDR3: TGTGCCTGGAGTGTAGTAGACAGGGCTGGCTACACCTTC. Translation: CAWSVVDRAGYTF.

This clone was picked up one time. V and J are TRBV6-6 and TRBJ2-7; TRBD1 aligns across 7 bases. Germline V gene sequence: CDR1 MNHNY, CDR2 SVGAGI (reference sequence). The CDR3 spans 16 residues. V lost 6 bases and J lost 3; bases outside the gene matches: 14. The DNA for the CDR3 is TGTGCCAGCAGGACAGGCACCGGGACAGCCTTCTACGAGCAGTACTTC. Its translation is CASRTGTGTAFYEQYF.

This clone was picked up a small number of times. Here the CDR3 DNA reads TGCGCCAGCAGCCACGGACTAGTGGATGAGCAGTTCTTC. Amino acid sequence: CASSHGLVDEQFF. J is TRBJ2-1 and V is TRBV4-3; TRBD2 agrees at 7 bases. The CDR3 extends over 13 amino acids. In germline, CDR1 is LGHNA, CDR2 YSLEER. V lost 3 bases, J lost 8 bases, and 4 bases stayed unmatched.

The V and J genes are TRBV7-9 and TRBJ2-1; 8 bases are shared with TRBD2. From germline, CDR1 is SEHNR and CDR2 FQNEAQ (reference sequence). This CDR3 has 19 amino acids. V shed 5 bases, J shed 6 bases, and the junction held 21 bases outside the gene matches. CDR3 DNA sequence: TGTGCCAGCAGCACTTATGCTGCGCCGTCGGGGGGGCCGCTCAATGAGCAGTTCTTC. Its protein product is CASSTYAAPSGGPLNEQFF.

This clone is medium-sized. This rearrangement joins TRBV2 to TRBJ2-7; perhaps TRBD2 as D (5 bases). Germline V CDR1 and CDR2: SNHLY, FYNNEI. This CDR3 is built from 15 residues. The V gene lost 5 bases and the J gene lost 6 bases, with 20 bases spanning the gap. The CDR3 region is CASSTPRVARSEQYF. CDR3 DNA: TGTGCCAGCAGTACCCCGAGGGTTGCCAGGAGCGAGCAGTACTTC.

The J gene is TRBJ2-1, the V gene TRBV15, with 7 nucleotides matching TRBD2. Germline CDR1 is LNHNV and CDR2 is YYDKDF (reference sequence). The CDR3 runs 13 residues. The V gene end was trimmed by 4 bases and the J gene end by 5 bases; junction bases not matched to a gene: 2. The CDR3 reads CATSKGLNNEQFF. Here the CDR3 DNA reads TGTGCCACCAGCAAGGGACTAAACAATGAGCAGTTCTTC.

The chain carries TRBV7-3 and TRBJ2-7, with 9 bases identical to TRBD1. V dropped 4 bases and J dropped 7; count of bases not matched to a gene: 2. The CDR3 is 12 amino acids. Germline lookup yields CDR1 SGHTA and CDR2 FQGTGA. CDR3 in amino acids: CASSSGQGEQYF. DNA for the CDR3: TGTGCCAGCAGCTCGGGACAGGGTGAGCAGTACTTC. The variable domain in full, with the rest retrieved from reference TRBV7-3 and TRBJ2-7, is GAGVSQTPSNKVTEKGKYVELRCDPISGHTALYWYRQSLGQGPEFLIYFQGTGAADDSGLPNDRFFAVRPEGSVSTLKIQRTERGDSAVYLCASSSGQGEQYFGPGTRLTVT.

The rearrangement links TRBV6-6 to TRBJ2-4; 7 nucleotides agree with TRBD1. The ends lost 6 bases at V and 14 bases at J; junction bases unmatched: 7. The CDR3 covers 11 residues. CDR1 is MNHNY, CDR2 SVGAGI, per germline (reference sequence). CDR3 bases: TGTGCCAGCAGAACCTCCGGGACAGAGTACTTC. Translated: CASRTSGTEYF.

The CDR3, as DNA: TGTGCCACCAGCAGGGGACCCGGGGGTCAGCCCCAGCATTTT. Translated: CATSRGPGGQPQHF. V gene TRBV15 combines with J gene TRBJ1-5; D is perhaps TRBD1 (5 bases). Trimming took 3 bases from V and 6 from J, leaving 12 bases between them. Germline V gives CDR1 LNHNV, CDR2 YYDKDF (reference sequence). The CDR3 spans 14 residues.

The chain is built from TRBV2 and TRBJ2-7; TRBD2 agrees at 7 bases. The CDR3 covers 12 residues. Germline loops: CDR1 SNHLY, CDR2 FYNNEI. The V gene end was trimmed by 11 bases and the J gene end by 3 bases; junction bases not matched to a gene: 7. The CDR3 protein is CAAGTNYYEQYF. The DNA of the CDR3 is TGTGCCGCCGGGACTAACTACTACGAGCAGTACTTC.

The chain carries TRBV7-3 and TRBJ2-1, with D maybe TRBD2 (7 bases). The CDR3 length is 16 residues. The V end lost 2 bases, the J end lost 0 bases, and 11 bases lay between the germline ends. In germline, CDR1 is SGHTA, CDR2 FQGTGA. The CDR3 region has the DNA TGTGCCAGCAGCTTACTGGGAGGGGGCTCCTACAATGAGCAGTTCTTC. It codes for CASSLLGGGSYNEQFF.

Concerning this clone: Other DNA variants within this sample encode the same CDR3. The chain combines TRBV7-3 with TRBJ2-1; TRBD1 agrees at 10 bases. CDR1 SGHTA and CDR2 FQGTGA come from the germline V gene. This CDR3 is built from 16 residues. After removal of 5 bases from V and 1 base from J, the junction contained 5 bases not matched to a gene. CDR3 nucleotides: TGTGCCAGCAGCCTCCGGGACAGGGGTTCCTACAATGAGCAGTTCTTC. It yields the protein CASSLRDRGSYNEQFF.

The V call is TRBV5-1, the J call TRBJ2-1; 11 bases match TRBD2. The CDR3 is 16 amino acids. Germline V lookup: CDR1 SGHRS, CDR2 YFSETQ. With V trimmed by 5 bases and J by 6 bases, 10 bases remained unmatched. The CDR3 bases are TGCGCCAGCAGTCGTTCACTAGCGGGAGTAGGCAATGAGCAGTTCTTC. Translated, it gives CASSRSLAGVGNEQFF.

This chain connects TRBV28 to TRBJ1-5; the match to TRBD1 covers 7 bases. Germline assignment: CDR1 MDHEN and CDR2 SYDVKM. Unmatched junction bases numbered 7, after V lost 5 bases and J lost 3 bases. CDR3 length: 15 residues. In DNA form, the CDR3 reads TGTGCCAGCAGTCAGCCGACAGGGCTCAATCAGCCCCAGCATTTT. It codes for CASSQPTGLNQPQHF.

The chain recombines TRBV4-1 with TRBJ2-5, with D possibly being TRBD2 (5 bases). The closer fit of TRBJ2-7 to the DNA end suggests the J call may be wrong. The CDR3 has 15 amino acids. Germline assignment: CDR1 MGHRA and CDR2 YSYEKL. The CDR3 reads CASSQSGLALHEQYF. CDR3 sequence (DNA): TGCGCCAGCAGCCAAAGTGGGTTAGCGTTACACGAGCAGTACTTC.

In DNA, the CDR3 is TGTGCCAGCAGTTTACGGGACAGCAAAAATGAAAAACTGTTTTTT. Its translation is CASSLRDSKNEKLFF. The V gene is TRBV7-9, the J gene TRBJ1-4; 7 nucleotides agree with TRBD1. Germline CDR1 and CDR2: SEHNR and FQNEAQ (reference sequence). This CDR3 is built from 15 residues. J gave up 5 bases and V 6 bases, and 9 bases lay outside the gene matches.

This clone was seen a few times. As DNA, the CDR3 is TGTGCCAGTGGACAGGATAACACTGAAGCTTTCTTT. Its translation is CASGQDNTEAFF. The chain carries TRBV7-9 and TRBJ1-1; 7 bases agree with TRBD1. CDR3 size: 12 residues. Germline CDR1 reads SEHNR; CDR2 reads FQNEAQ (reference sequence). V dropped 9 bases and J dropped 2; count of bases not matched to a gene: 3.

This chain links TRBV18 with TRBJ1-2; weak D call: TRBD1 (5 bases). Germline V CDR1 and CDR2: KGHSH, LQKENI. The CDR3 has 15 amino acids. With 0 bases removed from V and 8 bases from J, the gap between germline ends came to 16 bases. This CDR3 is CASSPPDRYLSGYTF. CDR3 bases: TGTGCCAGCTCACCACCAGACAGATATCTCTCCGGCTACACCTTC.

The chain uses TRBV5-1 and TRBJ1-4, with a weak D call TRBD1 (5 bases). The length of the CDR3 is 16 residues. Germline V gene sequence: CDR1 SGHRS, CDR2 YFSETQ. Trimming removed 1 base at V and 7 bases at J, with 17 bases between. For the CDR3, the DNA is TGCGCCAGCAGCTTGCCTCAAGGGGCAAAACCTGAAAAACTGTTTTTT. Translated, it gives CASSLPQGAKPEKLFF.

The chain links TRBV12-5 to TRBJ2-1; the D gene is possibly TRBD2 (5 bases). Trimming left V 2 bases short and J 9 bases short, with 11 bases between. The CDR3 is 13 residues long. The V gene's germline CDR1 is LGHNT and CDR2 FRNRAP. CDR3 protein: CASGLSLAGEQFF. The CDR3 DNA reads TGTGCTAGTGGTTTGAGTCTAGCCGGTGAGCAGTTCTTC.